One sample yielded the 31 T cell receptor beta chains listed below, sequenced in a study of Graves' ophthalmopathy and Graves' hyperthyroidism. Using RNA transcripts, the TCR beta CDR3 regions were amplified. RT-PCR was first run with HTBI primers, then multiplex PCR in a second round. In TCRdb, the multiplex PCR reads were re-called with MiXCR into one record per CDR3 protein. The repertoire has some 380,000 distinct CDR3 sequences, 15% to 17% of them found once; the top ten carry roughly 7%. The sequenced material came from peripheral blood. All receptors derive from a woman under 30 with stable Graves' hyperthyroidism.

This clonotype was counted at least ten times. The chain recombines TRBV6-1 with TRBJ2-7; TRBD1 is a possible D gene (5 bases). Trimming cost V 4 bases and J 6 bases, with 7 bases left between them. CDR3 length: 11 residues. Germline values: CDR1 MNHNS, CDR2 SASEGT. CDR3 sequence: CASSADSEQYF. Here the CDR3 DNA reads TGTGCCAGCAGTGCCGACAGCGAGCAGTACTTC.

DNA for the CDR3: TGTGCCAGCTCACTTCGATCGGCGGTGGTCGGGTGGCAAGAGACCCAGTACTTC. It yields the protein CASSLRSAVVGWQETQYF. The rearrangement uses TRBV3-1 and TRBJ2-5; D not resolved. Looked up from germline, CDR1 is LGHDT and CDR2 is YNNKEL (reference sequence). V lost 8 bases and J 2 bases, leaving 27 bases between the germline ends. This CDR3 contains 18 residues.

This clonotype was seen at least ten times. The gene calls are TRBV19 and TRBJ1-2; D unclear. Germline V gene lookup returns CDR1 LNHDA and CDR2 SQIVND (reference sequence). CDR3 length: 14 residues. Trimming removed 3 bases from V and 2 bases from J, with 10 bases in between. CDR3 sequence: CASSMGTANYGYTF. CDR3 sequence (DNA): TGTGCCAGTAGTATGGGAACGGCGAACTATGGCTACACCTTC.

At least ten counts were recorded for this clonotype. This chain links TRBV12-3 or TRBV12-4 with TRBJ1-2; D gene uncertain. The CDR3 spans 14 residues. Trimming left V 3 bases short and J 7 bases short, with 15 bases between. CDR3 sequence reads: CASSFAGFVGGYTF. The CDR3 DNA reads as TGTGCCAGCAGTTTCGCGGGCTTCGTGGGTGGCTACACCTTC.

This clonotype was counted ten times or more. This chain joins TRBV24-1 and TRBJ1-1; D not certain. Germline CDR1 is KGHDR and CDR2 is SFDVKD. This CDR3 has 12 amino acids. V lost 4 bases, J lost 0 bases, and 2 bases lay in between. The CDR3 DNA reads as TGTGCCACCAGTGAAGTGAACACTGAAGCTTTCTTT. The encoded protein is CATSEVNTEAFF.

This clonotype came up many times. The chain links TRBV24-1 to TRBJ1-5, with 9 bases lining up with TRBD1. Germline V gives CDR1 KGHDR, CDR2 SFDVKD. The junction had 9 bases not matched to a gene; V was cut back by 4 bases and J by 0 bases. This CDR3 spans 18 amino acids. The CDR3 sequence: CATSDAGTGLNSNQPQHF. The CDR3 DNA reads as TGTGCCACCAGTGACGCCGGGACAGGGTTGAATAGCAATCAGCCCCAGCATTTT.

This clonotype was observed a handful of times. Mismatch with germline at one junction end may stem from a read error. The chain is built from TRBV6-1 and TRBJ2-4; 10 bases are shared with TRBD1. There are 17 residues in the CDR3. Germline CDR1 is MNHNS and CDR2 is SASEGT. CDR3 residues: CASSAAGTGVAENIQYF. The CDR3 coding sequence is TGTGCCAGCAGTGCGGCCGGGACAGGGGTAGCCGAAAACATTCAGTACTTC.

At least ten counts were recorded for this clonotype. The rearrangement joins TRBV12-3 or TRBV12-4 to TRBJ1-2; 8 bases align to TRBD1. There are 14 residues in the CDR3. J lost 7 bases, V lost 6 bases, and 10 bases had no gene match. The CDR3 DNA is TGTGCCAGCAGCCCAGGACAGGGACGCTGTGGCTACACCTTC. It is translated as CASSPGQGRCGYTF.

This clonotype was detected ten times or more. The CDR3 DNA is TGTGCCATCAAGACAGACAGGGTAGTCTCCTACGAGCAGTACTTC. Translation gives CAIKTDRVVSYEQYF. J is TRBJ2-7 and V is TRBV10-3, with 7 bases matching TRBD1. V shed 7 bases, J shed 0 bases, and the junction held 9 bases outside the gene matches. CDR3 size: 15 residues. Germline V gene sequence: CDR1 ENHRY, CDR2 SYGVKD.

This clonotype appeared many times. This chain joins TRBV24-1 and TRBJ1-5; 7 bases align to TRBD1. The ends lost 4 bases at V and 2 bases at J; junction bases unmatched: 7. The CDR3 spans 16 residues. Germline CDR1 and CDR2: KGHDR and SFDVKD. CDR3 DNA: TGTGCCACCAGTGAATCACAGGGGTCGGGCAATCAGCCCCAGCATTTT. It specifies CATSESQGSGNQPQHF.

The chain joins TRBV28 to TRBJ2-7; 7 bases match TRBD1. Per germline, CDR1 MDHEN and CDR2 SYDVKM. Losses at the gene ends were 4 bases for V and 2 bases for J; bases not matched to a gene: 8. This CDR3 is 15 amino acids long. CDR3 DNA sequence: TGTGCCAGCAGTTCCCTCGGGACAGAGACCTACGAGCAGTACTTC. It yields the protein CASSSLGTETYEQYF.

A note on this clonotype: A much larger clonotype is one base distant, so this may be a read error. This rearrangement joins TRBV19 to TRBJ1-1, with a weak D call TRBD1 (6 bases). From germline, CDR1 is LNHDA and CDR2 SQIVND (reference sequence). The CDR3 length is 13 residues. CDR3 region: CASPGAMNTEACF. The CDR3 DNA reads as TGTGCCAGTCCGGGGGCCATGAACACTGAAGCTTGCTTT.

The V gene is TRBV5-1, the J gene TRBJ2-5; 11 bases are shared with TRBD2. This CDR3 spans 16 amino acids. With 0 bases clipped from V and 4 bases from J, the junction kept 5 bases outside the gene matches. Germline V gene data show CDR1 as SGHRS and CDR2 as YFSETQ. The CDR3 region is CASSLVLAGGRETQYF. Here the CDR3 DNA reads TGCGCCAGCAGCTTGGTGTTAGCGGGGGGGCGAGAGACCCAGTACTTC.

This clonotype has a count of ten or more. J is TRBJ2-2 and V is TRBV7-2, with D perhaps matching TRBD1 or TRBD2 (5 bases each). CDR3 length: 15 amino acids. Germline CDR1 SGHTA, CDR2 FQGNSA. The V end was cut by 3 bases, the J end by 1 base, with 9 bases between. The DNA for the CDR3 is TGTGCCAGCAGCTTCTGGGGACGGAACACCGGGGAGCTGTTTTTT. This translates into CASSFWGRNTGELFF.

This clonotype was seen repeatedly, ten times or more. This chain links TRBV11-2 with TRBJ2-7, with D possibly TRBD1 on 6 matching bases. Looked up from germline, CDR1 is SGHAT and CDR2 is FQNNGV. The CDR3 runs to 15 residues. Trimming pared 4 bases from V and 2 bases from J, leaving 15 bases between. The CDR3 reads CASSSIIRGPYEQYF. The CDR3 DNA reads as TGTGCCAGCAGCTCCATCATCAGGGGACCCTACGAGCAGTACTTC. The entire variable domain, with the rest obtained from reference TRBV11-2 and TRBJ2-7, is as follows: EAGVAQSPRYKIIEKRQSVAFWCNPISGHATLYWYQQILGQGPKLLIQFQNNGVVDDSQLPKDRFSAERLKGVDSTLKIQPAKLEDSAVYLCASSSIIRGPYEQYFGPGTRLTVT.

The chain has TRBV10-1 and TRBJ2-7; 10 nucleotides line up with TRBD2. The V and J ends lost 3 bases and 6 bases, in that order; junction bases with no gene match: 5. The germline V gene encodes CDR1 WNHNN and CDR2 SYGVQD (reference sequence). The CDR3 contains 14 residues. The CDR3 nucleotides are TGCGCCAGCAGTGAAGGACTAGCGGCAGCCGAGCAGTACTTC. Amino acids: CASSEGLAAAEQYF.

This clonotype was seen at least ten times. DNA of the CDR3: TGTGCCAGCAGTTTACGCTATCAGGGGGTCGATAGCTACACCTTC. Amino acid sequence: CASSLRYQGVDSYTF. The chain has TRBV12-3 or TRBV12-4 and TRBJ1-2; 7 bases agree with TRBD1. This CDR3 region has 15 residues. V was pared by 2 bases and J by 9 bases, with 12 bases of the junction left unmatched.

The V call is TRBV28, the J call TRBJ1-1, with D uncertain. V lost 6 bases, J lost 11 bases, and 16 bases lay in between. Germline loops: CDR1 MDHEN, CDR2 SYDVKM. The CDR3 is 12 residues long. CDR3 DNA: TGTGCCAGCAGCCCCCGGTGGCGGGAGGCTTTCTTT. This codes for CASSPRWREAFF.

Ten or more counts support this clonotype. The chain uses TRBV7-3 and TRBJ2-7, with 9 nucleotides matching TRBD2. The V segment lost 3 bases and the J segment 3 bases; nucleotides outside the gene matches: 3. From germline, CDR1 is SGHTA and CDR2 FQGTGA. This CDR3 has 14 amino acids. The chain's CDR3 is CASSLSGGLYEQYF. CDR3 DNA sequence: TGTGCCAGCAGCTTGAGCGGGGGGCTCTACGAGCAGTACTTC.

This clonotype showed up just once. The chain links TRBV6-5 to TRBJ2-5; 8 bases are shared with TRBD1. Trimming at V came to 4 bases and at J to 2 bases, leaving 6 bases not matched to a gene. This CDR3 is built from 15 residues. The V gene's germline CDR1 is MNHEY and CDR2 SVGAGI. CDR3 coding DNA: TGTGCCAGCAGTTTACCGGGACAGGCGCAAGAGACCCAGTACTTC. This sequence encodes CASSLPGQAQETQYF.

Ten or more counts support this clonotype. This chain links TRBV7-2 with TRBJ1-2; weak D call: TRBD1 (5 bases). The length of the CDR3 is 15 residues. Trimming shortened V by 1 base and J by 3 bases, and 12 bases separated the two germline ends. CDR1 is SGHTA, CDR2 FQGNSA, per germline. The CDR3 here is CASSLEVGRDYGYTF. CDR3 in DNA: TGTGCCAGCAGCTTAGAGGTGGGGCGAGACTATGGCTACACCTTC.

The sample holds many counts of this clonotype. J is TRBJ1-1 and V is TRBV9; no firm D call. V was trimmed by 3 bases and J by 0 bases, leaving 6 bases between them. From germline, CDR1 is SGDLS and CDR2 YYNGEE. The CDR3 totals 13 residues. Here the CDR3 reads CASSASVNTEAFF. CDR3 DNA: TGTGCCAGCAGCGCCTCAGTGAACACTGAAGCTTTCTTT. The whole variable domain, filled in from reference TRBV9 and TRBJ1-1, reads DSGVTQTPKHLITATGQRVTLRCSPRSGDLSVYWYQQSLDQGLQFLIQYYNGEERAKGNILERFSAQQFPDLHSELNLSSLELGDSALYFCASSASVNTEAFFGQGTRLTVV.

This clonotype was picked up many times. The V gene is TRBV5-6, the J gene TRBJ2-7; possibly TRBD2 for D (5 bases). The CDR3 spans 13 residues. CDR1 is SGHDT and CDR2 is YYEEEE in the germline V gene. V shed 7 bases and J shed 0 bases, with 11 bases lying between them. The CDR3 DNA is TGTGCCAGCGCACAAGGGAGCTCCTACGAGCAGTACTTC. This translates into CASAQGSSYEQYF.

This clonotype occurred many times. The J gene is TRBJ2-5, the V gene TRBV6-2 or TRBV6-3; TRBD1 matches at 10 bases. The germline gives CDR1 MNHEY, CDR2 SVGEGT. This CDR3 contains 15 residues. Unmatched junction bases numbered 9, after V lost 5 bases and J lost 6 bases. CDR3 sequence: CASSPTTGGRQTQYF. The CDR3 DNA sequence: TGTGCCAGCAGTCCAACGACAGGGGGCCGTCAGACCCAGTACTTC.

This clonotype appeared many times. CDR3 sequence (DNA): TGTGCCAGCAGCTTAGCACAGGGGACGAACACTGAAGCTTTCTTT. Amino acids: CASSLAQGTNTEAFF. The gene calls are TRBV7-6 and TRBJ1-1, with 7 bases aligning to TRBD1. This CDR3 is built from 15 residues. Germline assignment: CDR1 SGHVS and CDR2 FNYEAQ. V lost 0 bases to trimming and J lost 1 base; unmatched junction nucleotides: 2.

At least ten counts were recorded for this clonotype. V gene TRBV7-2 combines with J gene TRBJ2-7; 11 bases are a match to TRBD2. The CDR3 is 14 residues long. The germline CDR1 and CDR2 sequences are SGHTA and FQGNSA. V lost 4 bases to trimming and J lost 2 bases; unmatched junction nucleotides: 1. The CDR3 DNA reads as TGTGCCAGCAGCTCGGGACTAGCGGCCTACGAGCAGTACTTC. Protein: CASSSGLAAYEQYF.

This clonotype was recorded at least ten times. The rearrangement joins TRBV11-1 to TRBJ2-7; the D is unclear. V was clipped by 5 bases and J by 7 bases, with 12 bases between them. The CDR3 length is 12 residues. Germline V gene sequence: CDR1 SGHAT, CDR2 FQDESV (reference sequence). This chain's CDR3 is CASSPPEGEQYF. The CDR3 DNA reads as TGTGCCAGCAGCCCCCCTGAAGGTGAGCAGTACTTC.

This clonotype was seen repeatedly, ten times or more. The CDR3 region is CASTPRDRGGGELFF. The DNA of the CDR3 is TGTGCCAGCACGCCTCGGGACAGGGGTGGCGGGGAGCTGTTTTTT. The V and J genes are TRBV27 and TRBJ2-2; 10 bases match TRBD1. Germline CDR1 MNHEY, CDR2 SMNVEV (reference sequence). V lost 7 bases to trimming and J lost 7 bases; unmatched junction nucleotides: 9. This CDR3 is 15 amino acids long.

This clonotype has ten or more counts. The chain uses TRBV6-1 and TRBJ1-1; no clear D gene. V was pared by 7 bases and J by 1 base, with 10 bases between. The CDR3 contains 13 residues. Germline V gene data show CDR1 as MNHNS and CDR2 as SASEGT. CDR3 DNA: TGTGCCAGCAACCGGGGAGAGAACACTGAAGCTTTCTTT. Translation gives CASNRGENTEAFF.

This clonotype was found many times. V usage is TRBV12-3 or TRBV12-4 and J usage is TRBJ2-7, with 8 bases matching TRBD2. Trimming took 3 bases from V and 3 from J; bases not matched to a gene: 4. This CDR3 contains 14 residues. Here the CDR3 reads CASSFGGEVYEQYF. The CDR3 nucleotides are TGTGCCAGCAGTTTCGGGGGGGAGGTCTACGAGCAGTACTTC.

This clonotype has ten or more counts. V usage is TRBV6-5 and J usage is TRBJ2-6, with D perhaps matching TRBD1 (5 bases). Trimming shortened V by 0 bases and J by 4 bases, and 10 bases separated the two germline ends. CDR3 length: 16 amino acids. Germline V lookup: CDR1 MNHEY, CDR2 SVGAGI. CDR3 coding DNA: TGTGCCAGCAGTTACTCTGCAGGGTCCGGGGCCAACGTCCTGACTTTC. Protein product: CASSYSAGSGANVLTF.